A single sample is the source of the 12 T cell receptor beta chains below, sequenced in a study of cytomegalovirus exposure and HLA in healthy donors. Amplification used 60 Vbeta primers and 13 Jbeta primers. The method was immunoSEQ multiplex PCR; TCRdb's version includes in-frame clones alone and lacks a portion of them. The table includes about 160,000 clones, around three quarters detected once. Sequenced material: PBMCs. These TCRs come from a man younger than 45 in good health and CMV-seropositive.

The DNA for the CDR3 is TGTGCCAGCAGTGACCCGGGACAGGGGGATGAAAAACTGTTTTTT. Protein sequence: CASSDPGQGDEKLFF. The chain has TRBV25-1 and TRBJ1-4; 11 bases fit TRBD1. The CDR3 covers 15 residues. V dropped 3 bases and J dropped 6; count of bases not matched to a gene: 3. Germline V gene data show CDR1 as MGHDK and CDR2 as SYGVNS.

CDR3 DNA sequence: TGTGCCAGCAGTCAGAGCGGGGGCCGCCAAGAGACCCAGTACTTC. Translating it yields CASSQSGGRQETQYF. The chain links TRBV25-1 to TRBJ2-5, with 8 bases matching TRBD2. The germline V gene has CDR1 MGHDK and CDR2 SYGVNS. This CDR3 is built from 15 residues. The V and J ends lost 5 bases and 1 base, in that order; junction bases with no gene match: 6.

The V gene is TRBV19, the J gene TRBJ2-1; TRBD1 is a possible D gene (6 bases). Germline CDR1 is LNHDA and CDR2 is SQIVND (reference sequence). This CDR3 has 14 residues. Trimming left V 7 bases short and J 0 bases short, with 10 bases between. The CDR3 DNA follows: TGTGCCAGTAAGAACAGGGACTCCTACAATGAGCAGTTCTTC. This translates into CASKNRDSYNEQFF.

The chain uses TRBV10-2 and TRBJ2-7, with no clear D. Looked up from germline, CDR1 is WSHSY and CDR2 is SAAADI. This CDR3 has 11 amino acids. The ends were cut back, 4 bases at V and 3 bases at J, with 4 bases in the middle. CDR3 sequence (DNA): TGCGCCAGCAGTGCTATCTACGAGCAGTACTTC. It specifies CASSAIYEQYF.

The chain has TRBV13 and TRBJ2-5; D is uncertain. V was clipped by 0 bases and J by 2 bases, with 10 bases between them. CDR1 and CDR2 (germline): PRHDT, FYEKMQ (reference sequence). The length of the CDR3 is 15 residues. DNA of the CDR3: TGTGCCAGCAGCTTAGGAGTGAGAGCACAAGAGACCCAGTACTTC. It translates to CASSLGVRAQETQYF. The whole variable domain, remainder taken from reference TRBV13 and TRBJ2-5, is AAGVIQSPRHLIKEKRETATLKCYPIPRHDTVYWYQQGPGQDPQFLISFYEKMQSDKGSIPDRFSAQQFSDYHSELNMSSLELGDSALYFCASSLGVRAQETQYFGPGTRLLVL.

The count of this clone is one. This chain uses TRBV4-3 with TRBJ2-7; D gene uncertain. This CDR3 has 14 amino acids. CDR1 LGHNA and CDR2 YSLEER come from the germline V gene. The germline V and J ends were trimmed by 0 bases and 1 base, with 7 bases remaining between them. The CDR3 reads CASSQDFGSYEQYF. DNA of the CDR3: TGCGCCAGCAGCCAAGATTTCGGGTCCTACGAGCAGTACTTC.

The chain has TRBV29-1 and TRBJ2-4; TRBD2 might be the D (5 bases). Germline lookup yields CDR1 SQVTM and CDR2 ANQGSEA. The ends were cut back, 0 bases at V and 10 bases at J, with 7 bases in the middle. This CDR3 is 11 amino acids long. The CDR3 loop is CSVEDPGIQYF. The CDR3 DNA follows: TGCAGCGTTGAAGATCCGGGGATTCAGTACTTC.

The CDR3 coding sequence is TGTGCCAGCACCCAACAGGGTTCCAGGGGAAATGAGCAGTTCTTC. Its protein is CASTQQGSRGNEQFF. The rearrangement uses TRBV25-1 and TRBJ2-1; a weak D match, TRBD1 (6 bases). The CDR3 consists of 15 residues. Germline-derived CDR1 and CDR2 are MGHDK and SYGVNS. With 7 bases removed from V and 7 bases from J, the gap between germline ends came to 20 bases.

The chain carries TRBV18 and TRBJ2-1; possible D gene TRBD1, 6 bases. V gave up 6 bases and J gave up 9 bases, with 12 bases separating them. The CDR3 consists of 12 residues. Germline values: CDR1 KGHSH, CDR2 LQKENI. For the CDR3, the DNA is TGTGCCAGCTCCCCCGTAGGGGGTGAGCAGTTCTTC. Translation: CASSPVGGEQFF.

The CDR3 loop is CASTGSNQPQHF. CDR3 nucleotides: TGTGCCAGTACAGGGAGCAATCAGCCCCAGCATTTT. The chain recombines TRBV6-1 with TRBJ1-5, with D possibly TRBD1 on 6 matching bases. This CDR3 has 12 residues. The germline CDR1 and CDR2 sequences are MNHNS and SASEGT. Trimming took off 9 bases at V and 1 base at J, with 7 bases between the two ends.

This chain links TRBV6-1 with TRBJ2-5; D is unclear. This CDR3 contains 13 residues. Trimming removed 1 base from V and 7 bases from J, with 10 bases in between. Germline CDR1 reads MNHNS; CDR2 reads SASEGT. The CDR3 coding sequence is TGTGCCAGCAGTGAAGGCGGCACCGTGACCCAGTACTTC. It translates to CASSEGGTVTQYF.

The chain joins TRBV7-9 to TRBJ1-6, with TRBD1 matching 8 bases. CDR3 length equals 17 residues. Germline CDR1 SEHNR, CDR2 FQNEAQ (reference sequence). Unmatched junction bases numbered 7, after V lost 6 bases and J lost 0 bases. The CDR3 DNA follows: TGTGCCAGCAGTCCAGGACAGGGAAACTCCTATAATTCACCCCTCCACTTT. Protein: CASSPGQGNSYNSPLHF.